The rows below give T cell receptor beta chains drawn from one sample of a study of response to subunit inactivated influenza vaccine. TCRdb called the RT-PCR reads again in MiXCR, with one record for every CDR3 protein. The top ten hold less than 2.5% of the sample, which has approximately 520,000 distinct CDR3 sequences, 25% seen once. The source material was CD4+ T cells sorted from PBMCs, sampled 5 days after vaccination. The receptors were sampled from a man aged 50-59 years who received an inactivated influenza vaccine. The CDR3 runs from the conserved cysteine through the conserved F or W. Each record gives: V gene, J gene, D gene, clone size, CDR3 protein, CDR3 DNA. D genes are given only for firm matches. The listing skips clone size in some rows; elsewhere it reads once, few, many or a size class.

v_call: TRBV29-1; j_call: TRBJ1-4; d_call: NA; clone_size: NA; cdr3_aa: CSVAPGPREKLFF; cdr3_nt: TGCAGCGTCGCCCCGGGCCCTCGGGAAAAACTGTTTTTT
v_call: TRBV5-1; j_call: TRBJ1-1; d_call: TRBD1; clone_size: few; cdr3_aa: CASSLRQGGMNTEAFF; cdr3_nt: TGCGCCAGCAGCTTGCGACAGGGTGGGATGAACACTGAAGCTTTCTTT
v_call: TRBV3-1; j_call: TRBJ2-7; d_call: NA; clone_size: many; cdr3_aa: CASSRFEGGSSYEQYF; cdr3_nt: TGTGCCAGCAGCCGTTTCGAAGGGGGGAGCTCCTACGAGCAGTACTTC
v_call: TRBV30; j_call: TRBJ2-1; d_call: TRBD2; clone_size: NA; cdr3_aa: CASKGLAVGDEQFF; cdr3_nt: TGTGCCTCGAAGGGACTAGCGGTCGGTGATGAGCAGTTCTTC
v_call: TRBV20-1; j_call: TRBJ2-1; d_call: NA; clone_size: NA; cdr3_aa: CSASANEQFF; cdr3_nt: TGCAGTGCTAGTGCCAATGAGCAGTTCTTC
v_call: TRBV29-1; j_call: TRBJ2-5; d_call: NA; clone_size: few; cdr3_aa: CSVETDRIQETQYF; cdr3_nt: TGCAGCGTTGAAACCGACAGAATCCAAGAGACCCAGTACTTC
v_call: TRBV29-1; j_call: TRBJ2-1; d_call: TRBD2; clone_size: NA; cdr3_aa: CSGAGGFNNEQFF; cdr3_nt: TGCAGCGGAGCGGGGGGGTTTAACAATGAGCAGTTCTTC
v_call: TRBV10-3; j_call: TRBJ2-1; d_call: NA; clone_size: few; cdr3_aa: CAISDKGGVDEQFF; cdr3_nt: TGTGCCATCAGTGACAAAGGGGGGGTAGATGAGCAGTTCTTC
v_call: TRBV6-1; j_call: TRBJ2-1; d_call: TRBD1; clone_size: few; cdr3_aa: CASKGQRSSYNEQFF; cdr3_nt: TGTGCCAGCAAGGGACAGAGGAGCTCCTACAATGAGCAGTTCTTC
v_call: TRBV20-1; j_call: TRBJ1-6; d_call: NA; clone_size: once; cdr3_aa: CSARVGSSDNSPLHF; cdr3_nt: TGCAGTGCTAGGGTCGGGTCTTCCGATAATTCACCCCTCCACTTT
v_call: TRBV7-8; j_call: TRBJ2-3; d_call: NA; clone_size: NA; cdr3_aa: CASSGSVTDTQYF; cdr3_nt: TGTGCCAGCAGCGGGAGCGTCACAGATACGCAGTATTTT
v_call: TRBV4-2; j_call: TRBJ2-5; d_call: NA; clone_size: few; cdr3_aa: CASSPQTGGETQYF; cdr3_nt: TGTGCCAGCAGCCCTCAGACGGGCGGGGAGACCCAGTACTTC
v_call: TRBV7-9; j_call: TRBJ2-1; d_call: TRBD1; clone_size: few; cdr3_aa: CASSNDRGWEQFF; cdr3_nt: TGTGCCAGCAGCAACGACAGGGGTTGGGAGCAGTTCTTC
v_call: TRBV20-1; j_call: TRBJ2-7; d_call: TRBD2; clone_size: few; cdr3_aa: CSARPGTRASPEQYF; cdr3_nt: TGCAGTGCTAGACCCGGGACTAGAGCATCTCCCGAGCAGTACTTC
v_call: TRBV28; j_call: TRBJ2-7; d_call: NA; clone_size: NA; cdr3_aa: CASLSATRKYYYEQYF; cdr3_nt: TGTGCCAGCCTCTCGGCCACTAGAAAATATTACTACGAGCAGTACTTC
v_call: TRBV7-2; j_call: TRBJ2-2; d_call: NA; clone_size: few; cdr3_aa: CASSWRPNTGELFF; cdr3_nt: TGTGCCAGCAGCTGGCGGCCGAACACCGGGGAGCTGTTTTTT
v_call: TRBV5-5; j_call: TRBJ1-2; d_call: NA; clone_size: NA; cdr3_aa: CASSLEIWGRDGYTF; cdr3_nt: TGTGCCAGCAGCTTGGAGATTTGGGGCCGTGATGGCTACACCTTC
v_call: TRBV10-3; j_call: TRBJ2-7; d_call: NA; clone_size: NA; cdr3_aa: CAISSAGGYEQYF; cdr3_nt: TGTGCCATCAGTTCCGCCGGGGGCTACGAGCAGTACTTC
v_call: TRBV20-1; j_call: TRBJ2-5; d_call: TRBD2; clone_size: NA; cdr3_aa: CSAIPVTSAGETQYF; cdr3_nt: TGCAGTGCTATCCCCGTGACTAGCGCCGGGGAGACCCAGTACTTC
v_call: TRBV20-1; j_call: TRBJ2-7; d_call: TRBD2; clone_size: NA; cdr3_aa: CSASRLAGVYEQYF; cdr3_nt: TGCAGTGCTTCCAGACTAGCGGGAGTCTACGAGCAGTACTTC
v_call: TRBV6-2/TRBV6-3; j_call: TRBJ2-7; d_call: NA; clone_size: few; cdr3_aa: CASSSLTSYEQYF; cdr3_nt: TGTGCCAGCAGTTCGCTGACCTCCTACGAGCAGTACTTC
v_call: TRBV10-3; j_call: TRBJ1-1; d_call: NA; clone_size: few; cdr3_aa: CAISGFMGRNTEAFF; cdr3_nt: TGTGCCATCAGTGGATTCATGGGGCGTAACACTGAAGCTTTCTTT
v_call: TRBV5-1; j_call: TRBJ1-6; d_call: NA; clone_size: NA; cdr3_aa: CASARESSYNSPLHF; cdr3_nt: TGCGCCAGCGCCAGGGAGAGCTCCTATAATTCACCCCTCCACTTT
v_call: TRBV5-1; j_call: TRBJ1-4; d_call: TRBD1; clone_size: NA; cdr3_aa: CASSWTGNEKLFF; cdr3_nt: TGCGCCAGCAGCTGGACAGGGAATGAAAAACTGTTTTTT
v_call: TRBV6-2/TRBV6-3; j_call: TRBJ2-5; d_call: TRBD2; clone_size: once; cdr3_aa: CASSSTGTSVGETQYF; cdr3_nt: TGTGCCAGCAGTTCGACTGGGACTAGCGTGGGGGAGACCCAGTACTTC
v_call: TRBV19; j_call: TRBJ1-1; d_call: TRBD1; clone_size: NA; cdr3_aa: CASSMETGVTEAFF; cdr3_nt: TGTGCCAGTAGTATGGAAACAGGGGTAACTGAAGCTTTCTTT
v_call: TRBV20-1; j_call: TRBJ2-1; d_call: NA; clone_size: few; cdr3_aa: CSARGIEQFF; cdr3_nt: TGCAGTGCACGGGGGATTGAGCAGTTCTTC
v_call: TRBV19; j_call: TRBJ1-1; d_call: NA; clone_size: NA; cdr3_aa: CATGELNTEAFF; cdr3_nt: TGTGCCACAGGAGAATTGAACACTGAAGCTTTCTTT
v_call: TRBV12-3/TRBV12-4; j_call: TRBJ2-5; d_call: NA; clone_size: few; cdr3_aa: CASSRARGGFRETQYF; cdr3_nt: TGTGCCAGCAGTAGAGCTAGAGGGGGTTTTCGGGAGACCCAGTACTTC
v_call: TRBV5-1; j_call: TRBJ2-1; d_call: NA; clone_size: NA; cdr3_aa: CASTSGGQTSYNEQFF; cdr3_nt: TGCGCCAGCACCTCAGGGGGGCAAACTTCCTACAATGAGCAGTTCTTC
v_call: TRBV7-2; j_call: TRBJ2-7; d_call: TRBD1; clone_size: NA; cdr3_aa: CASSRDRGRTYEQYF; cdr3_nt: TGTGCCAGCAGCCGCGACAGGGGGAGAACCTACGAGCAGTACTTC
v_call: TRBV14; j_call: TRBJ2-7; d_call: NA; clone_size: NA; cdr3_aa: CASSQGRGSPYEQYF; cdr3_nt: TGTGCCAGCAGCCAGGGCAGGGGAAGTCCCTACGAGCAGTACTTC
v_call: TRBV29-1; j_call: TRBJ2-3; d_call: TRBD1; clone_size: few; cdr3_aa: CSVEGQGARDTQYF; cdr3_nt: TGCAGCGTTGAAGGTCAGGGGGCGCGAGATACGCAGTATTTT
v_call: TRBV29-1; j_call: TRBJ2-1; d_call: TRBD2; clone_size: few; cdr3_aa: CSVDVGTRSNEQFF; cdr3_nt: TGCAGCGTTGATGTCGGGACTAGGTCGAATGAGCAGTTCTTC
v_call: TRBV11-2; j_call: TRBJ2-1; d_call: NA; clone_size: once; cdr3_aa: CASSFGVRATEQFF; cdr3_nt: TGTGCCAGCAGCTTTGGGGTAAGGGCTACTGAGCAGTTCTTC
v_call: TRBV3-1; j_call: TRBJ2-5; d_call: NA; clone_size: NA; cdr3_aa: CASSPLRPSYQETQYF; cdr3_nt: TGTGCCAGCAGCCCACTTCGGCCTAGCTACCAAGAGACCCAGTACTTC
v_call: TRBV11-2; j_call: TRBJ2-4; d_call: NA; clone_size: few; cdr3_aa: CASSGGPKNIQYF; cdr3_nt: TGTGCCAGCAGCGGGGGGCCCAAAAACATTCAGTACTTC
v_call: TRBV7-2; j_call: TRBJ2-3; d_call: TRBD2; clone_size: many; cdr3_aa: CASSPERGVSTDTQYF; cdr3_nt: TGTGCCAGCAGCCCGGAGCGGGGGGTTAGCACAGATACGCAGTATTTT
v_call: TRBV6-2/TRBV6-3; j_call: TRBJ2-7; d_call: NA; clone_size: NA; cdr3_aa: CASSYSPAILPYEQYF; cdr3_nt: TGTGCCAGCAGTTACTCGCCAGCTATCCTTCCCTACGAGCAGTACTTC
v_call: TRBV28; j_call: TRBJ2-4; d_call: NA; clone_size: NA; cdr3_aa: CASSLRGRNIQYF; cdr3_nt: TGTGCCAGCAGTTTACGGGGGAGAAACATTCAGTACTTC
v_call: TRBV27; j_call: TRBJ1-1; d_call: TRBD1; clone_size: NA; cdr3_aa: CASSLGWDRGSDTEAFF; cdr3_nt: TGTGCCAGCAGTTTAGGGTGGGACAGGGGCTCTGACACTGAAGCTTTCTTT
v_call: TRBV18; j_call: TRBJ1-4; d_call: NA; clone_size: NA; cdr3_aa: CASSHVEGEKLFF; cdr3_nt: TGTGCCAGCTCACACGTGGAGGGGGAAAAACTGTTTTTT
v_call: TRBV5-1; j_call: TRBJ2-1; d_call: TRBD2; clone_size: NA; cdr3_aa: CASSTTSGGSYNEQFF; cdr3_nt: TGCGCCAGCAGCACGACTAGCGGGGGCTCCTACAATGAGCAGTTCTTC
v_call: TRBV20-1; j_call: TRBJ1-2; d_call: NA; clone_size: NA; cdr3_aa: CSARARDRTNYGYTF; cdr3_nt: TGCAGTGCTAGAGCTCGCGACAGGACTAACTATGGCTACACCTTC
v_call: TRBV20-1; j_call: TRBJ2-1; d_call: NA; clone_size: few; cdr3_aa: CSARDRTSPGGEQFF; cdr3_nt: TGCAGTGCTAGAGATCGTACTAGCCCTGGAGGTGAGCAGTTCTTC